The clone carrying this TCR beta chain has only a few counts. The entry originates in a study of identical twins. The CDR3 extends over 15 amino acids. V gave up 3 bases and J gave up 4 bases; unmatched junction bases: 8. A universal primer site came from template switching; cDNA carried unique molecular identifiers. TCRdb recomputed calls from the 5' RACE reads with MiXCR, one row per CDR3 protein. The sample yields hundreds of thousands of distinct CDR3 sequences, about 20% seen once. These data were likewise used in another study, on T cells expressing NK-cell markers. That investigation notes: One observes that, in a few donors, these clonotypes were also the leading ones within the CD3+CD56-NKG2C+ fraction.

V usage is TRBV12-3 or TRBV12-4 and J usage is TRBJ2-7, with TRBD2 identical over 8 bases. The source of this sequence is a woman younger than 35 in good health. Material: PBMCs. The chain's CDR3 is CASSFLSGSAYEQYF. DNA for the CDR3: TGTGCCAGCAGTTTTCTAAGCGGGAGTGCGTACGAGCAGTACTTC.